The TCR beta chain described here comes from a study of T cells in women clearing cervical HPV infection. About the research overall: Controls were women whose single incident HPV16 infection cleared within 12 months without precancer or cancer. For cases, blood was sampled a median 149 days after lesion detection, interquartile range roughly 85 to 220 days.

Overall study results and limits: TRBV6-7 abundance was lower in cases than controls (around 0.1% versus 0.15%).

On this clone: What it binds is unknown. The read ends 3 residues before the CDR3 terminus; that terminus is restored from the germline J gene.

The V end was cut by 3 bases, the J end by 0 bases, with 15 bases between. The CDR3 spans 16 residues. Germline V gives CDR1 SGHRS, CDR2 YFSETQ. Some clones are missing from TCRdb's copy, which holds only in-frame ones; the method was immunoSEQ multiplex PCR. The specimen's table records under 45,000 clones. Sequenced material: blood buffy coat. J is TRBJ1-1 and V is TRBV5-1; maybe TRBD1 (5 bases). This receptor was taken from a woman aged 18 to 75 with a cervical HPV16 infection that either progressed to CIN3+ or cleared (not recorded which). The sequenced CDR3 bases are TGCGCCAGCAGCTCAAGACAGTCGATTATGAACACTGAA. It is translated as CASSSRQSIMNTE. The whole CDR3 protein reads CASSSRQSIMNTEAFF.